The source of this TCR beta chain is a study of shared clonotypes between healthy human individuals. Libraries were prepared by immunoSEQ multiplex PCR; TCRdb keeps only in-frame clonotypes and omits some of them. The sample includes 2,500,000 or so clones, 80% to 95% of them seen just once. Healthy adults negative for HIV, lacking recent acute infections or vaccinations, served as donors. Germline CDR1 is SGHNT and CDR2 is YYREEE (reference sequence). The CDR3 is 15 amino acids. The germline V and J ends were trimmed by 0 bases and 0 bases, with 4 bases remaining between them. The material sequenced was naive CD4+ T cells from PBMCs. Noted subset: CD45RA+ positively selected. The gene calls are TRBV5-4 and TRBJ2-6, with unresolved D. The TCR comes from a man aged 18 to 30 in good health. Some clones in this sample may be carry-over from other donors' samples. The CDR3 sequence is CASSLVRSGANVLTF. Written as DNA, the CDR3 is TGTGCCAGCAGCTTGGTGCGCTCTGGGGCCAACGTCCTGACTTTC.